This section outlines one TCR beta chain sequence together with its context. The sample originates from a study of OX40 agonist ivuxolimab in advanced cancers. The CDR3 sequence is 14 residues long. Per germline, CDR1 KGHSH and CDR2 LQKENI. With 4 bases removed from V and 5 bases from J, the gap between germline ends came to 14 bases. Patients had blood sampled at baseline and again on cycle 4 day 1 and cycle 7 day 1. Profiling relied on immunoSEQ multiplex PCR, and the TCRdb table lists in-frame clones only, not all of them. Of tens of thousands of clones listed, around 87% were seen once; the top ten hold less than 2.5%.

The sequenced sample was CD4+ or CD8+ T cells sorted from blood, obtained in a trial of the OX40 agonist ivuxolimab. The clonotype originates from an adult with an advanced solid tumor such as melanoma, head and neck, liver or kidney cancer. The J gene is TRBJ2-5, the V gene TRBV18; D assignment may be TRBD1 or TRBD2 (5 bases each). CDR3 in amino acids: CASSLREIKETQYF. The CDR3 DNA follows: TGTGCCAGCTCACTCAGGGAGATCAAGGAGACCCAGTACTTC.